Listed here are 17 T cell receptor beta chains from one sample, sequenced in a study of molecular identifiers for immune sequencing clone quantification. A single record per CDR3 protein comes from TCRdb applying MiXCR to the PCR reads. The data show about 630,000 distinct CDR3 sequences, roughly 27% seen once. The sample consisted of naive CD8+ T cells from blood, with Jurkat cell RNA spiked in. As to subset: FACS-sorted CD8+CD4-CCR7+CD45RA+ naive T cells. These TCRs come from a human donor in good health. Some libraries in this study had Jurkat cell RNA spiked in.

Concerning this clonotype: A much larger clone lies a single base off, so this may be a read error. The chain couples TRBV2 to TRBJ1-2; D is undetermined. CDR1 and CDR2 from the germline V gene are SNHLY and FYNNEI. This CDR3 has 15 amino acids. V was trimmed by 5 bases and J by 1 base, leaving 14 bases between them. The CDR3 sequence: CASSNQSGINYGYTF. The CDR3 region has the DNA TGTGCCAGCAGTAACCAAAGCGGAATTAACTATGGCTACACCTTC.

Only a few counts were recorded for this clonotype. A much larger clone differs by one base, so this may be a read error. V usage is TRBV27 and J usage is TRBJ1-6; weak D call: TRBD1 (6 bases). In germline, CDR1 is MNHEY, CDR2 SMNVEV (reference sequence). The CDR3 consists of 14 residues. The chain's CDR3 is CASSWTEGNSPLQF. In DNA, the CDR3 is TGTGCCAGCAGCTGGACAGAGGGTAATTCACCCCTCCAATTT.

This clonotype was detected once. The gene calls are TRBV10-1 and TRBJ2-4, with 7 positions matching TRBD2. Germline values: CDR1 WNHNN, CDR2 SYGVQD (reference sequence). V shed 7 bases and J 0 bases; nucleotides not matched to a gene: 12. This CDR3 spans 17 amino acids. The CDR3 DNA reads TGCGCCAGCAAGGATCGGGGGGTTCCTCTAGCCAAAAACATTCAGTACTTC. Amino acids: CASKDRGVPLAKNIQYF.

In its sample, this clonotype was seen many times. V gene TRBV5-4 combines with J gene TRBJ2-5, with D unclear. The CDR3 runs 13 residues. From germline, CDR1 is SGHNT and CDR2 YYREEE (reference sequence). V lost 0 bases, J lost 2 bases, and 5 bases lay in between. The CDR3 spells CASSLGEQETQYF. The CDR3 coding sequence is TGTGCCAGCAGCTTGGGTGAGCAAGAGACCCAGTACTTC.

This clonotype showed up many times. The chain's CDR3 is CASSLLGGGSGANVLTF. The CDR3 region has the DNA TGTGCCAGCAGCTTGTTGGGAGGCGGCTCTGGGGCCAACGTCCTGACTTTC. The V and J genes are TRBV5-4 and TRBJ2-6; D might be TRBD2 (6 bases). Deletions cut 1 base from V and 0 bases from J, with 11 bases between. The CDR3 is made up of 17 amino acids. Germline V gives CDR1 SGHNT, CDR2 YYREEE (reference sequence).

As for this clonotype: A much larger clone sits a single nucleotide away, making a read error possible. The chain is built from TRBV30 and TRBJ2-7; the D call may be TRBD1 or TRBD2 (5 bases each). Germline CDR1 reads GTSNPN; CDR2 reads SVGIG (reference sequence). Trimming took off 2 bases at V and 3 bases at J, with 17 bases between the two ends. This CDR3 spans 15 amino acids. CDR3 coding DNA: TGTGCCTGGAGTTTTGGGACGCCTGAACTCTACGAGCAGTACTTC. This translates into CAWSFGTPELYEQYF.

This clonotype appeared many times. J is TRBJ1-5 and V is TRBV4-3; D is unresolved. CDR1 and CDR2 from the germline V gene are LGHNA and YSLEER. The CDR3 is made up of 15 amino acids. V lost 2 bases, J lost 0 bases, and 8 bases lay in between. This CDR3 reads CASSQSGISNQPQHF. The CDR3, as DNA: TGCGCCAGCAGCCAATCAGGCATTAGCAATCAGCCCCAGCATTTT.

This clonotype was counted many times. The chain employs TRBV6-2 or TRBV6-3 and TRBJ2-2; D perhaps matches TRBD1 (6 bases). Between the trimmed V and J ends, which lost 1 base and 5 bases, there was a span of 11 bases. The CDR3 covers 15 residues. Germline assignment: CDR1 MNHEY and CDR2 SVGEGT. The CDR3 region has the DNA TGTGCCAGCAGTTACTGGACAGCCAAGACCGGGGAGCTGTTTTTT. As protein: CASSYWTAKTGELFF.

J is TRBJ2-3 and V is TRBV4-1, with 9 bases matching TRBD2. With 4 bases clipped from V and 5 bases from J, the junction kept 10 bases outside the gene matches. The germline V gene encodes CDR1 MGHRA and CDR2 YSYEKL. The CDR3 has 16 amino acids. CDR3 sequence: CASSPERGRVVDTQYF. The CDR3 coding sequence is TGCGCCAGCAGCCCGGAGCGCGGGAGGGTGGTAGATACGCAGTATTTT.

This chain connects TRBV2 to TRBJ1-1, with TRBD1 identical over 9 bases. V was pared by 8 bases and J by 3 bases, with 13 bases of the junction left unmatched. The CDR3 loop spans 16 amino acids. Germline V gene lookup returns CDR1 SNHLY and CDR2 FYNNEI. In DNA form, the CDR3 reads TGTGCCAGCTGGGGGGACAGGGAGATAAAGGACACTGAAGCTTTCTTT. Its translation: CASWGDREIKDTEAFF.

This clonotype came up many times. The V gene is TRBV28, the J gene TRBJ2-5; 9 bases map to TRBD1. V gave up 4 bases and J gave up 1 base; unmatched junction bases: 7. Germline CDR1 MDHEN, CDR2 SYDVKM. This CDR3 is built from 16 residues. For the CDR3, the DNA is TGTGCCAGCAGTTCATTCCGGGACAGGGTCCAAGAGACCCAGTACTTC. Translating gives CASSSFRDRVQETQYF.

This rearrangement joins TRBV12-3 or TRBV12-4 to TRBJ1-2, with TRBD1 matching 9 bases. Unmatched junction bases numbered 15, after V lost 5 bases and J lost 8 bases. The CDR3 totals 16 residues. The CDR3 nucleotides read TGTGCCAGCAGTCGATCGGTCCCGGGACAGGGTGAGGGCTACACCTTC. This translates into CASSRSVPGQGEGYTF.

The chain recombines TRBV4-1 with TRBJ1-3; D unresolved. The CDR3 contains 15 residues. Germline loops: CDR1 MGHRA, CDR2 YSYEKL. With 1 base removed from V and 2 bases from J, the gap between germline ends came to 9 bases. Here the CDR3 DNA reads TGCGCCAGCAGCCAAGGCCCCGGCCCTGGAAACACCATATATTTT. The encoded protein is CASSQGPGPGNTIYF.

The chain combines TRBV6-2 or TRBV6-3 with TRBJ2-7; TRBD2 is a possible D gene (6 bases). Trimming removed 0 bases from V and 1 base from J, with 16 bases in between. This CDR3 comprises 17 residues. From germline, CDR1 is MNHEY and CDR2 SVGEGT. The CDR3 reads CASSYSMRDFASYEQYF. The CDR3 DNA reads TGTGCCAGCAGTTACTCAATGCGGGACTTTGCATCCTACGAGCAGTACTTC.

This clonotype appeared a few times. The chain has TRBV15 and TRBJ2-4; D possibly corresponds to TRBD1 (5 bases). V was trimmed by 2 bases and J by 16 bases, leaving 15 bases between them. Germline loops: CDR1 LNHNV, CDR2 YYDKDF (reference sequence). The CDR3 contains 12 residues. The CDR3: CATSRSPGPLYF. CDR3 bases: TGTGCCACCAGCAGATCCCCAGGGCCCCTATACTTC.

This clonotype was seen a few times. This chain connects TRBV5-1 to TRBJ2-7; no clear D gene. Germline V gene data show CDR1 as SGHRS and CDR2 as YFSETQ. Trimming stripped 0 bases from V and 4 bases from J, with 8 bases between. CDR3 size: 13 residues. DNA for the CDR3: TGCGCCAGCAGCTTGGAGGTCTTTTACGAGCAGTACTTC. Translated, it gives CASSLEVFYEQYF.

This clonotype appeared a few times. This rearrangement joins TRBV4-3 to TRBJ2-3; 13 nucleotides match TRBD2. V lost 0 bases to trimming and J lost 1 base; unmatched junction nucleotides: 10. The CDR3 is made up of 20 amino acids. Germline values: CDR1 LGHNA, CDR2 YSLEER. The CDR3 DNA follows: TGCGCCAGCAGCCAAGAGCAAACTAGCGGGAGGGCCTGGGGCACAGATACGCAGTATTTT. Translated, it gives CASSQEQTSGRAWGTDTQYF.